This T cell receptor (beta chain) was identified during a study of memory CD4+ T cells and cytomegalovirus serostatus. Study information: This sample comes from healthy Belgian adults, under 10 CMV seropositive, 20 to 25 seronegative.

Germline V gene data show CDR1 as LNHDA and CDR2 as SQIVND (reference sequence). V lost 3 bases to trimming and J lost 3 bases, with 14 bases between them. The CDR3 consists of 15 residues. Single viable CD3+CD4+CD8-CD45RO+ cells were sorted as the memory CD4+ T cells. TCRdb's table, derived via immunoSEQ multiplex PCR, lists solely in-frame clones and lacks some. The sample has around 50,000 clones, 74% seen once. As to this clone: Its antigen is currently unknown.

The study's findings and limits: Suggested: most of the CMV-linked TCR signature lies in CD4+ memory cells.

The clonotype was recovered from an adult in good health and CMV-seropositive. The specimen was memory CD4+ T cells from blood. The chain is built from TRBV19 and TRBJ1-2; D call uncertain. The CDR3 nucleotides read TGTGCCAGTAGTATGGGCCGCGGGTTGGACTATGGCTACACCTTC. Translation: CASSMGRGLDYGYTF.